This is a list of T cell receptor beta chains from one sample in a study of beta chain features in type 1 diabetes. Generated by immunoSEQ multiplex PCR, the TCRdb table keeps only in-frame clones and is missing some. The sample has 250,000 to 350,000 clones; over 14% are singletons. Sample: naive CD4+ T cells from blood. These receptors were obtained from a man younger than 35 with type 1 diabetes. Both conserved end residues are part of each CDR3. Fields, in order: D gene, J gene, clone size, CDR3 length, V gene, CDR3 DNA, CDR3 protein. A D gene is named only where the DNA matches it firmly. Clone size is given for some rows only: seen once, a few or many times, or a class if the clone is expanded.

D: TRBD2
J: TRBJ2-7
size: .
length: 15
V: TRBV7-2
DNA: TGTGCCAGCAGCTTAGTCAAGCGGGAGGGCTACGAGCAGTACTTC
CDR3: CASSLVKREGYEQYF

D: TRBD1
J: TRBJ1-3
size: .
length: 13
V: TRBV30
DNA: TGTGCCTGGAGTCCAGGGGGCGGAAACACCATATATTTT
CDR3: CAWSPGGGNTIYF

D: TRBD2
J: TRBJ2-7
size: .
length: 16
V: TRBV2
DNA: TGTGCCAGCAGTCAACAGGGACTAGCGGGAGCATACGAGCAGTACTTC
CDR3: CASSQQGLAGAYEQYF

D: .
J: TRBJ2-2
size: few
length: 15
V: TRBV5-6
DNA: TGTGCCAGCAGCCTACCGGGACTTAACACCGGGGAGCTGTTTTTT
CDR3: CASSLPGLNTGELFF

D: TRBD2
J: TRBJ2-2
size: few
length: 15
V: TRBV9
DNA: TGTGCCAGCAGCGTAGTGGGGGGGGACACCGGGGAGCTGTTTTTT
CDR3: CASSVVGGDTGELFF

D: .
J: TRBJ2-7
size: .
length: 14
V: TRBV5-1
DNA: TGCGCCAGCAGCTTGGGGCAGGGTCTCAACGAGCAGTACTTC
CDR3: CASSLGQGLNEQYF

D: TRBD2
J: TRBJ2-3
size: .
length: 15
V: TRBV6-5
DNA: TGTGCCAGCAGCCGAGCGGGGGAGGGACCAGATACGCAGTATTTT
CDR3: CASSRAGEGPDTQYF

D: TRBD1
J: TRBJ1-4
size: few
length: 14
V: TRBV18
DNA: TGTGCCAGCTCACCCGGGACAGGGCAGGAAAAACTGTTTTTT
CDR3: CASSPGTGQEKLFF

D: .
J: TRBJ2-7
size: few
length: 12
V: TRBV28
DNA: TGTGCCAGCAGATCTCTTTCTCTCGAGCAGTACTTC
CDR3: CASRSLSLEQYF

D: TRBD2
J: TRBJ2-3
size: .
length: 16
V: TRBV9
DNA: TGTGCCAGCAGCGTAGTGGCGGGGGGACCCCCAGATACGCAGTATTTT
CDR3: CASSVVAGGPPDTQYF

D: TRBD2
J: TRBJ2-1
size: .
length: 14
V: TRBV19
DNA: TGTGCCAGTAGTATAAGACTAGCGGGAGGTAGGCAGTTCTTC
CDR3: CASSIRLAGGRQFF

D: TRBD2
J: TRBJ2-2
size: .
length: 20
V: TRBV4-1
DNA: TGCGCCAGCACCCAAGTATCCGGGACTAGCGGCTCCCCGAACACCGGGGAGCTGTTTTTT
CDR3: CASTQVSGTSGSPNTGELFF

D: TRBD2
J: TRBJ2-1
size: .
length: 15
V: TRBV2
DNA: TGTGCCAGCAGTCGGACTAGCGGGGGGGCCTATGAGCAGTTCTTC
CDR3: CASSRTSGGAYEQFF

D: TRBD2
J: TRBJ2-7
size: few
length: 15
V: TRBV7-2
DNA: TGTGCCAGCAGCTTAGGGAGCGGGGGGGCTCGCGAGCAGTACTTC
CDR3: CASSLGSGGAREQYF

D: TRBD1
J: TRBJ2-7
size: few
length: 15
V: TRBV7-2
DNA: TGTGCCAGCAGCTTAGCCTTGACAGGGACCTACGAGCAGTACTTC
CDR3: CASSLALTGTYEQYF

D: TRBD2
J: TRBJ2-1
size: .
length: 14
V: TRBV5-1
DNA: TGCGCCAGCAGCTCAAGCGGGGCGGGCAATGAGCAGTTCTTC
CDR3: CASSSSGAGNEQFF

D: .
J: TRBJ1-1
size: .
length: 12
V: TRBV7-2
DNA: TGTGCCAGCAGCCCCGGGACATCTGAAGCTTTCTTT
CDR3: CASSPGTSEAFF

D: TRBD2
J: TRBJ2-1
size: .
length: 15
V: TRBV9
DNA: TGTGCCAGCAGCGTAGCTGTAGCGGGGAACAATGAGCAGTTCTTC
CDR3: CASSVAVAGNNEQFF

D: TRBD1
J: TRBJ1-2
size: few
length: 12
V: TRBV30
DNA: TGTGCCTGGAGCCCCTCAGGGGGTGGCTACACCTTC
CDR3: CAWSPSGGGYTF

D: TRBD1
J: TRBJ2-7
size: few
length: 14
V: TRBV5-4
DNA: TGTGCCAGCAGCGTCGCGACAGGGGTCTACGAGCAGTACTTC
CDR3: CASSVATGVYEQYF

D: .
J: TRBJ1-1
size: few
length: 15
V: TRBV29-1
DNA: TGCAGCGTTGCCCCGAGGCTGAGTATGAACACTGAAGCTTTCTTT
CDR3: CSVAPRLSMNTEAFF

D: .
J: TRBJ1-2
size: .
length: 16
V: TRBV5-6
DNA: TGTGCCAGCTCTCCTCCGGGGGGCCCGTCTTACTATGGCTACACCTTC
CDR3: CASSPPGGPSYYGYTF

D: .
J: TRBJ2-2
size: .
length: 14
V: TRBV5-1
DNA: TGCGCCAGCAGCTTGGAAGGGGGTACCGGGGAGCTGTTTTTT
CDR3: CASSLEGGTGELFF

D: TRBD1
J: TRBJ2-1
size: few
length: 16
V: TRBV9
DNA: TGTGCCAGCAGCGTAACCGGGACAGGGGGCATGAATGAGCAGTTCTTC
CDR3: CASSVTGTGGMNEQFF

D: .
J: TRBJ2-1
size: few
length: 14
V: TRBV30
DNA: TGTGCCTACGACGAGGACTTATCCTACAATGAGCAGTTCTTC
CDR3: CAYDEDLSYNEQFF

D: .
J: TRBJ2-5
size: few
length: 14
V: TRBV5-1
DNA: TGCGCCAGCAGCCTAGGGACTTTCCAAGAGACCCAGTACTTC
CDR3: CASSLGTFQETQYF

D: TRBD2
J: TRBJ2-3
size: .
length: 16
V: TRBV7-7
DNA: TGTGCCAGCAGCCGGACTAGCGGTCTAAGCACAGATACGCAGTATTTT
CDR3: CASSRTSGLSTDTQYF

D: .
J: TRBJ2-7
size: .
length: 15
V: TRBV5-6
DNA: TGTGCCAGCAGCTCTCTTGGGAGTGGATCCTACGAGCAGTACTTC
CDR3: CASSSLGSGSYEQYF

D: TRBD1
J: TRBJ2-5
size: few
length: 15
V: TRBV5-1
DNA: TGCGCCAGCAGCCTCGGACAGGGGAGAGGAGAGACCCAGTACTTC
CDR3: CASSLGQGRGETQYF

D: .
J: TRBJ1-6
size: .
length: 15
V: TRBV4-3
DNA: TGCGCCAGCAGCCAAGATCAGGCCTTTTTATCACCCCTCCACTTT
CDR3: CASSQDQAFLSPLHF

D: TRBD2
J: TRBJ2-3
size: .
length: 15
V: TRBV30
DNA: TGTGCCTGGATGCTAGCGGGAGGCCGCACAGATACGCAGTATTTT
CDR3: CAWMLAGGRTDTQYF

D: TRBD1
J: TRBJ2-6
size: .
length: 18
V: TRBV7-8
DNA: TGTGCCAGCCGCTACACGGGACAGGGAGAGGCCGGGGCCAACGTCCTGACTTTC
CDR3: CASRYTGQGEAGANVLTF

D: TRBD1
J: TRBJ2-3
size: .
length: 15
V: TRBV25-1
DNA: TGTGCCAGCACAGAGACAGGGCGACTCACAGATACGCAGTATTTT
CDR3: CASTETGRLTDTQYF

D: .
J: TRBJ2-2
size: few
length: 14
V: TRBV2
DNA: TGTGCCAGCTGGTCCCCTAAGAACACCGGGGAGCTGTTTTTT
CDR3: CASWSPKNTGELFF

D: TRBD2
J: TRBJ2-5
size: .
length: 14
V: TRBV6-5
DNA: TGTGCCAGCAGGAAGAGAGCGGGGGGTTGGGACCAGTACTTC
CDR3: CASRKRAGGWDQYF

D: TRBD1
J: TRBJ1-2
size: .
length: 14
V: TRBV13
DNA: TGTGCCAGCAGTTTCCCCGGCAGGGGGCCTGGCTACACCTTC
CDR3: CASSFPGRGPGYTF

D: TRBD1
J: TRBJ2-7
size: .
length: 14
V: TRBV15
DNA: TGTGCCACCAGGGAGACAGGGGGCGCGTACGAGCAGTACTTC
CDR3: CATRETGGAYEQYF

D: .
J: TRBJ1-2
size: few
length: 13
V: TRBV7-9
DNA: TGTGCCAGCAGCCAGGGATCTAACTATGGCTACACCTTC
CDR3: CASSQGSNYGYTF

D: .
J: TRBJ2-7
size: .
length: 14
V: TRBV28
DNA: TGTGCCAGCATCCAAAGGGGGGGCTCCTACGAGCAGTACTTC
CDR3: CASIQRGGSYEQYF

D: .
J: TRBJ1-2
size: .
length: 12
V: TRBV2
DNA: TGTGCCAGCAGTGAACGTTCTTATGGCTACACCTTC
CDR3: CASSERSYGYTF

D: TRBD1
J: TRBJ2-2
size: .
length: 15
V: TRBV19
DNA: TGTGCCAGTAGTCGGGGACAGTTGAACACCGGGGAGCTGTTTTTT
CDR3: CASSRGQLNTGELFF

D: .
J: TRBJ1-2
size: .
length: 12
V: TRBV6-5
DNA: TGTGCCAGCAGCCCTCCGGGGGGGGCCAGCACCTTC
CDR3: CASSPPGGASTF

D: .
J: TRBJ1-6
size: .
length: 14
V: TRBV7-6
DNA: TGTGCCAGCAGCAAAGGGGGACCGAATTCACCCCTCCACTTT
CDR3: CASSKGGPNSPLHF

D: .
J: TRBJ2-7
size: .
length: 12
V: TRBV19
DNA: TGTGCCAGTAGTACAAGTGACAGGATCCTCGATTTC
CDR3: CASSTSDRILDF

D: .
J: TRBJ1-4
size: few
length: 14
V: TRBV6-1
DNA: TGTGCCAGCAGTGAATTGCGGGTTAATGAAAAACTGTTTTTT
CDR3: CASSELRVNEKLFF

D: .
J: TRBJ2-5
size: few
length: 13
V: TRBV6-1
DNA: TGTGCCAGCAGTCGACAGTCCCAAGAGACCCAGTACTTC
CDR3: CASSRQSQETQYF

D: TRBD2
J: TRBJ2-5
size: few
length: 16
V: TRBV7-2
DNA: TGTGCCAGCAGCTTAGTCGCGGGAGGGCCTGGGGAGACCCAGTACTTC
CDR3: CASSLVAGGPGETQYF

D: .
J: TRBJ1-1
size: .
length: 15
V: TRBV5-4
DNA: TGTGCCAGCAGCTTGCCTGGGGGCGAAGGAACTGAAGCTTTCTTT
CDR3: CASSLPGGEGTEAFF

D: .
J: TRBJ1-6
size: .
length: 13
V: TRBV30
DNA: TGTGCCTGGAGTACACAGGGCAATTCACCCCTCCACTTT
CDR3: CAWSTQGNSPLHF

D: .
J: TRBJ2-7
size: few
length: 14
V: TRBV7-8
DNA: TGTGCCAGCAGCCCCCACGGGGAATCCTACGAGCAGTACTTC
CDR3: CASSPHGESYEQYF